The 2 T cell receptor beta chains below all came from one sample that was sequenced in a study of T cell responses to AZD1222 COVID-19 vaccine (dated by TCRdb to the early 2020s). Library creation used the immunoSEQ multiplex PCR assay. The source is immuneACCESS, and TCRdb retained only in-frame sequences with V and J called. Part of the clones is not carried over; for the studies checked, unresolved V genes explain less than half of this, and the remainder is unexplained. Here the sample has over 50,000 clones; around 90% occur a single time. The biggest ten clones account for roughly 15% of the sample. Per the publication, the time point label means: baseline before first vaccination. Material: peripheral blood, obtained on day 0 of AZD1222 vaccination. Receptors were obtained from an adult in good health.

J is TRBJ1-1 and V is TRBV14; D remains unclear. The length of the CDR3 is 13 residues. Germline CDR1 SGHDN, CDR2 FVKESK. Trimming left V 5 bases short and J 0 bases short, with 7 bases between. CDR3 DNA: TGTGCCAGCAGCGCAAGCATGAACACTGAAGCTTTCTTT. Translated: CASSASMNTEAFF.

The V call is TRBV5-5, the J call TRBJ1-2; a possible D gene is TRBD1 (5 bases). Per germline, CDR1 SGHKS and CDR2 YYEKEE (reference sequence). This CDR3 contains 16 residues. V lost 0 bases to trimming and J lost 8 bases, with 20 bases between them. CDR3 region: CASSLAQDGRVGGYTF. CDR3 DNA sequence: TGTGCCAGCAGCTTGGCACAGGACGGGAGGGTAGGAGGCTACACCTTC.